This T cell receptor (beta chain) was captured by sequencing in a study of technical replicates of blood from several donors. J lost 1 base, V lost 0 bases, and 3 bases had no gene match. CDR3 length equals 15 residues. Germline loops: CDR1 SGHRS, CDR2 YFSETQ. Sequencing used immunoSEQ multiplex PCR; TCRdb keeps in-frame clones, though not all of them. Among 75,000 or so clones listed, more than 85% were seen once. This chain links TRBV5-1 with TRBJ1-2; TRBD1 matches 7 bases. The sequence derives from a human donor in good health. Material: T cells isolated from PBMCs. CDR3 DNA: TGCGCCAGCAGCTTGGATCCAGGGGGTAACTATGGCTACACCTTC. Amino acids: CASSLDPGGNYGYTF.